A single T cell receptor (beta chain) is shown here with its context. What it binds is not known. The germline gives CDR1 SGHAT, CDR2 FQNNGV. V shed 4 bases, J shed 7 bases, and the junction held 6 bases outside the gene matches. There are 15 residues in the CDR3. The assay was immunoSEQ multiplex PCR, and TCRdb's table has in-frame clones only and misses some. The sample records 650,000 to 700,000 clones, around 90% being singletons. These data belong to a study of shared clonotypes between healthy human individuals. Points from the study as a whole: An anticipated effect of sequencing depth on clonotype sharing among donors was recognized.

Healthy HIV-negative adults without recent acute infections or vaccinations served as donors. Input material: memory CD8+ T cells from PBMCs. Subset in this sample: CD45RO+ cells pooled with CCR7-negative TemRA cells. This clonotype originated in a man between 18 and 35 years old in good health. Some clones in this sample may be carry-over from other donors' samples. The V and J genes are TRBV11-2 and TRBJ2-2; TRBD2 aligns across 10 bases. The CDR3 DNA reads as TGTGCCAGCAGCTATCTAGCGGGGGTCGGCGGGGAGCTGTTTTTT. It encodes CASSYLAGVGGELFF.